This T cell receptor beta chain derives from a study of blood T cell repertoires in COVID-19. Overall study context: Italy, Spain and the United States were the sources of the convalescent and acute COVID-19 samples. T cells, B-cell-depleted T cells, or PBMCs provided the cDNA or gDNA that served as material.

In the authors' workflow: Amplifying reference gene primers gave estimates of nucleated cell counts. Measured with immunoSEQ multiplex PCR; TCRdb has only the in-frame clones, and not every one. The V and J calls and clone size come from that table; D and trimming were worked out from the DNA. The sample has approximately 110,000 clones, approximately 85% seen once; the top ten hold over 4.5%. CDR1 SGHRS and CDR2 YFSETQ come from the germline V gene. The V end was cut by 5 bases, the J end by 2 bases, with 11 bases between. The CDR3 is 14 residues long. The rearrangement links TRBV5-1 to TRBJ1-3; the D is unclear. Material for sequencing was peripheral blood. The origin of this receptor is a human donor in a cohort sampled during active COVID-19. CDR3: CASSPLLPGNTIYF. The CDR3 region has the DNA TGCGCCAGCAGTCCGCTGCTACCTGGAAACACCATATATTTT.